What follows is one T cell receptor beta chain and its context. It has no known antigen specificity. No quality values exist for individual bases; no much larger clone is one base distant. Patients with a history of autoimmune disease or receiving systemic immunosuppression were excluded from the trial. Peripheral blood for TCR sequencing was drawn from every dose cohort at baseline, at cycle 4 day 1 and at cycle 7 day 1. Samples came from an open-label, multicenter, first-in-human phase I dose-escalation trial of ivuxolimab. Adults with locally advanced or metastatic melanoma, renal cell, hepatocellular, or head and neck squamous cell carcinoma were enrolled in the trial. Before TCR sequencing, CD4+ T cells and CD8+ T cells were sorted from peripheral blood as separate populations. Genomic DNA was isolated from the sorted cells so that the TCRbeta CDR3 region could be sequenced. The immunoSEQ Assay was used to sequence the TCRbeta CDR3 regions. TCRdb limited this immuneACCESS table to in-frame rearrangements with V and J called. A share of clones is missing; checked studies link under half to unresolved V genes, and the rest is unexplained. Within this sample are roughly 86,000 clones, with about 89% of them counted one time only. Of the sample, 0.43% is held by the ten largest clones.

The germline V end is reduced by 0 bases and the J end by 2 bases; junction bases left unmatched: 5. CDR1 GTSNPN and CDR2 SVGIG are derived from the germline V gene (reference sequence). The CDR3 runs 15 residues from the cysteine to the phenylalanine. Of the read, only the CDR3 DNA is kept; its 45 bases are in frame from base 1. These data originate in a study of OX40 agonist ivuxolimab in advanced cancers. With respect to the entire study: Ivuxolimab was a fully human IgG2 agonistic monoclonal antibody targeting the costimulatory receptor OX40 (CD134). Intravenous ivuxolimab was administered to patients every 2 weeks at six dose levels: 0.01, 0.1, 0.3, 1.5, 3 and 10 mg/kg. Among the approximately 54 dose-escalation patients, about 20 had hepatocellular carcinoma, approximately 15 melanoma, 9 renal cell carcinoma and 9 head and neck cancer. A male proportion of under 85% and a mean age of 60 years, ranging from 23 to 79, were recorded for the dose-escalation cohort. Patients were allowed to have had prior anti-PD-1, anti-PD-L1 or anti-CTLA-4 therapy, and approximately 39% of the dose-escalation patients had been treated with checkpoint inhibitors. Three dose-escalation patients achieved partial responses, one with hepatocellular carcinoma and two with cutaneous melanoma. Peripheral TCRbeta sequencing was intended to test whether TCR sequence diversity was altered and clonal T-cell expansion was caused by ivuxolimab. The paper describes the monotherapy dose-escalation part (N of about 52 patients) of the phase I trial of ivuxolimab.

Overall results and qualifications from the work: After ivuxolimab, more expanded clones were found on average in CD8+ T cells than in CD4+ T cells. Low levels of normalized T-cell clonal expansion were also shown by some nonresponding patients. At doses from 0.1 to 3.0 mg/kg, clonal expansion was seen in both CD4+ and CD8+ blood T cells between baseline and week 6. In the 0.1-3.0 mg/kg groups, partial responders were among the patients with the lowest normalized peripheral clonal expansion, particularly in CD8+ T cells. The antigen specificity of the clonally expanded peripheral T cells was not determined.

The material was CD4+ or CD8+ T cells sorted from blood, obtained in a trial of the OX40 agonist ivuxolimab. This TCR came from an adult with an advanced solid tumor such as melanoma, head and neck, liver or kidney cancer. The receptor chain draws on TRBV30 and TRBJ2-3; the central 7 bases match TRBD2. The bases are TGTGCCTGGAGTGTGCCAGCGGGGTACACAGATACGCAGTATTTT. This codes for CAWSVPAGYTDTQYF.